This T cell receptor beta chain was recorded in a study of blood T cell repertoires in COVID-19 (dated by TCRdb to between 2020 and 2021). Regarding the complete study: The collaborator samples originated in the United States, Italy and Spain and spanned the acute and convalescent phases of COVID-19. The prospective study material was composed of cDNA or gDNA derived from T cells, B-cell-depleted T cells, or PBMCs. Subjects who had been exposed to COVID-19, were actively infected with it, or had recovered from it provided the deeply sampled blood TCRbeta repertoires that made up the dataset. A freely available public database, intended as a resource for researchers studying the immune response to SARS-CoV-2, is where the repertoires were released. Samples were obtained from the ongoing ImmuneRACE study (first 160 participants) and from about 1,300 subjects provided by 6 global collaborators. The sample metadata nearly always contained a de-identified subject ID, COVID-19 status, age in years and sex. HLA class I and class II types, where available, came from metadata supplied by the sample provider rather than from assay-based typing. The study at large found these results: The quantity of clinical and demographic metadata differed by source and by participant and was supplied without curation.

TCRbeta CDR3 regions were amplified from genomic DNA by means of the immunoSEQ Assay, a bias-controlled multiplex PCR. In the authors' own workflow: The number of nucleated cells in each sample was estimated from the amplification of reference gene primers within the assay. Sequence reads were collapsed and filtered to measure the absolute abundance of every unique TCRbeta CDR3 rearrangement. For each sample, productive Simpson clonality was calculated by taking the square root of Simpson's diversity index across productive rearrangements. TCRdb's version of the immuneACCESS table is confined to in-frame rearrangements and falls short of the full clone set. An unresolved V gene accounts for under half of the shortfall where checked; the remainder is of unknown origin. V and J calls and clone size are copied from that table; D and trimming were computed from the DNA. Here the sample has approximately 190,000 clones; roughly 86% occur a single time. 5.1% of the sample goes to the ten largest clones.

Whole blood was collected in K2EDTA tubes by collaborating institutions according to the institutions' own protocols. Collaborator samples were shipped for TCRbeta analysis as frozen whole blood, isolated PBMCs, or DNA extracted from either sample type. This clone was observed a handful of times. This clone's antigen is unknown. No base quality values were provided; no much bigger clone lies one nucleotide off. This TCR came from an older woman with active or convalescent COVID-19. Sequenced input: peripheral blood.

In nucleotide form, the sequence is TGTGCCAGCAGGCGACGACAGGGTGGTGAGCAGTTCTTC. It is translated as CASRRRQGGEQFF. The chain employs TRBV7-9 and TRBJ2-1; the central 7 bases match TRBD1. Taken from the germline V gene (reference sequence), the CDR1 and CDR2 loops are SEHNR and FQNEAQ. The cysteine opens and the phenylalanine closes a CDR3 of 13 amino acids. The only DNA kept is the CDR3, 39 bases in frame from the first base. Trimmed from V: 6 bases; trimmed from J: 9 bases; junction bases lacking a gene match: 8.